This T cell receptor beta chain was identified in a study of cytomegalovirus exposure and HLA in healthy donors. It was with 60 Vbeta and 13 Jbeta primers that the PCR ran. Using immunoSEQ multiplex PCR, the repertoire was profiled, and TCRdb retains in-frame clones only, with some absent. The sample shows tens of thousands of clones, around 80% of them seen only once. The CDR3 loop spans 13 amino acids. The V and J ends lost 5 bases and 3 bases, in that order; junction bases with no gene match: 3. CDR1 SEHNR and CDR2 FQNEAQ come from the germline V gene (reference sequence). Points from the study as a whole: Productive status was seen about 90% or about 30% of the time for most TCR beta V segments in an earlier analysis. A later analysis by the authors found several of the most significant clusters apparently linked to common viral pathogens.

For this clone: Its antigen is not known.

V usage is TRBV7-9 and J usage is TRBJ1-1; 7 positions agree with TRBD1. Source material: PBMCs. The source is a middle-aged man in good health and CMV-seronegative. CDR3 DNA: TGTGCCAGCAGCCATGACAGGGACACTGAAGCTTTCTTT. It codes for CASSHDRDTEAFF.